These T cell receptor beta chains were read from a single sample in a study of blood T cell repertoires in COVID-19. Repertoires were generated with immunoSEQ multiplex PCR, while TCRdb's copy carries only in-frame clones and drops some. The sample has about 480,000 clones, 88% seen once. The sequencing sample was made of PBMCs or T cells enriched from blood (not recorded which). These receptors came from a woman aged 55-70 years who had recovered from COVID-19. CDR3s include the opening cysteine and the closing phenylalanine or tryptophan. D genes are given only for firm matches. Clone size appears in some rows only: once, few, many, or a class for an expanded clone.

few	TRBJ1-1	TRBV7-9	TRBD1	CASSQRQGEAEAFF	TGTGCCAGCAGCCAAAGACAGGGGGAGGCTGAAGCTTTCTTT
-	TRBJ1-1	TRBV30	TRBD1	CAGRDREMNTEAFF	TGTGCCGGCCGGGACAGAGAAATGAACACTGAAGCTTTCTTT
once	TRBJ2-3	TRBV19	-	CASSIRGASTDTQYF	TGTGCCAGTAGTATACGGGGGGCTAGCACAGATACGCAGTATTTT
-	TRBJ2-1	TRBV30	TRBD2	CATSGTSVVNEQFF	TGTGCCACTTCGGGGACTAGCGTTGTCAATGAGCAGTTCTTC
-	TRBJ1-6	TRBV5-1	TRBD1	CASSLVTGGNSPLHF	TGCGCCAGCAGCTTGGTAACAGGGGGCAATTCACCCCTCCACTTT
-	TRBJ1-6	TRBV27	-	CASSSWSTVNSPLHF	TGTGCCAGCAGTTCTTGGAGTACGGTTAATTCACCCCTCCACTTT
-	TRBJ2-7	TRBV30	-	CAWRGDSGEQYF	TGTGCCTGGAGAGGGGACTCGGGTGAGCAGTACTTC
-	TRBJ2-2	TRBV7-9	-	CASSLDSGAAGELFF	TGTGCCAGCAGCTTAGATTCAGGGGCGGCCGGGGAGCTGTTTTTT
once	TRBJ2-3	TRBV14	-	CASSQGLGDTQYF	TGTGCCAGCAGCCAAGGTCTAGGAGATACGCAGTATTTT
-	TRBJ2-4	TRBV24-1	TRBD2	CATSASGGAKNIQYF	TGTGCCACCAGTGCTAGCGGGGGTGCCAAAAACATTCAGTACTTC
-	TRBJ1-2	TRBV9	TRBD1	CASSDPRGLDYGYTF	TGTGCCAGCAGCGATCCCAGGGGGCTTGACTATGGCTACACCTTC
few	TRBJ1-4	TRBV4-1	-	CASSQGAGYNEKLFF	TGCGCCAGCAGCCAAGGGGCAGGGTATAATGAAAAACTGTTTTTT
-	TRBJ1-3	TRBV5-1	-	CASSALQGSGNTIYF	TGCGCCAGCAGCGCCCTACAGGGAAGTGGAAACACCATATATTTT
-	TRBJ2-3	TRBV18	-	CASSPLLVGLKSTDTQYF	TGTGCCAGCTCACCCTTATTAGTTGGACTGAAAAGCACAGATACGCAGTATTTT
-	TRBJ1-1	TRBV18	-	CASSPGTGNTEAFF	TGTGCCAGCTCACCAGGCACAGGGAACACTGAAGCTTTCTTT
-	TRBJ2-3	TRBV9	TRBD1	CASSTRTGSDTQYF	TGTGCCAGCAGCACCAGGACAGGGTCAGATACGCAGTATTTT
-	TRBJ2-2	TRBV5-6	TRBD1	CASSFGTGPAGELFF	TGTGCCAGCAGCTTCGGGACAGGCCCTGCCGGGGAGCTGTTTTTT
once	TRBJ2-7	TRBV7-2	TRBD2	CASSLAAGGRAEQYF	TGTGCCAGCAGCTTAGCGGCGGGGGGGCGGGCCGAGCAGTACTTC
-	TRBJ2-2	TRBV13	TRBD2	CASSLAGGHETGELFF	TGTGCCAGCAGCTTAGCGGGGGGGCACGAAACCGGGGAGCTGTTTTTT
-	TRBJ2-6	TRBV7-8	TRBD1	CASSTRDRVLAGANVLTF	TGTGCCAGCAGCACCCGGGACAGGGTACTAGCTGGGGCCAACGTCCTGACTTTC
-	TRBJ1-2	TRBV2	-	CASDTANYGYTF	TGTGCCAGCGACACCGCTAACTATGGCTACACCTTC
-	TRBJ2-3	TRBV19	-	CASSSYRLDTQYF	TGTGCCAGTAGTTCGTACAGGTTAGATACGCAGTATTTT
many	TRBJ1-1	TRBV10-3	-	CAISQGKGTEAFF	TGTGCCATCAGTCAGGGGAAGGGTACTGAAGCTTTCTTT
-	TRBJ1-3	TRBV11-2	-	CASSERQGNTIYF	TGTGCCAGCAGTGAGAGACAGGGAAACACCATATATTTT
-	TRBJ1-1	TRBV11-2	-	CASSLDRTEAFF	TGTGCCAGCAGCTTAGATCGCACTGAAGCTTTCTTT
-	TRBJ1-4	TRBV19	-	CASSLGATDEKLFF	TGTGCCAGTAGTTTAGGGGCGACGGATGAAAAACTGTTTTTT
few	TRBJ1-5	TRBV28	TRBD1	CASSFGSGGQPQHF	TGTGCCAGCAGTTTTGGGTCAGGGGGTCAGCCCCAGCATTTT
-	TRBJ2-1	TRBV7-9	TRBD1	CASSSPGTGYNEQFF	TGTGCCAGCAGCTCCCCCGGGACAGGGTACAATGAGCAGTTCTTC
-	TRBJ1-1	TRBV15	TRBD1	CATSRAPGTANTEAFF	TGTGCCACCAGCAGAGCCCCCGGGACAGCGAACACTGAAGCTTTCTTT
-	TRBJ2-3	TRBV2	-	CASRVQGLSDTQYF	TGTGCCAGCCGGGTACAGGGCTTGTCGGATACGCAGTATTTT
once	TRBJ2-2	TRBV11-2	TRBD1	CAIETGGDYTGELFF	TGTGCCATCGAGACAGGGGGTGATTACACCGGGGAGCTGTTTTTT
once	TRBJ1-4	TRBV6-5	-	CASSGMVKYEKLFF	TGTGCCAGCAGCGGTATGGTCAAGTATGAAAAACTGTTTTTT
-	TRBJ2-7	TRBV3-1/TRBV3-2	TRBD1	CASSQTGQPYEQYF	TGTGCCAGCAGCCAGACGGGACAGCCCTACGAGCAGTACTTC
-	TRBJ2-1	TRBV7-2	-	CASSLEPSSYNEQFF	TGTGCCAGCAGCTTAGAACCGAGCTCCTACAATGAGCAGTTCTTC
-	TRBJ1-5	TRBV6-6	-	CASSPGTTNQPQHF	TGTGCCAGCAGTCCCGGGACAACTAATCAGCCCCAGCATTTT
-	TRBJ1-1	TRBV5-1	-	CASSWGGGTEAFF	TGCGCCAGCAGCTGGGGGGGAGGCACTGAAGCTTTCTTT
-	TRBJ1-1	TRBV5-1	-	CASSLGQDRYTEAFF	TGCGCCAGCAGCTTGGGACAGGATCGATACACTGAAGCTTTCTTT